One and the same sample provided the 6 T cell receptor beta chains below, sequenced in a study of tumor and adjacent non-tumor tissue in lung cancer (dated by TCRdb to between 2017 and 2018). The protocol used for the library was multiplex PCR. Sequencing relied on an Illumina HiSeq 2500. Following protocols modified from ARM-PCR, the researchers constructed TCRbeta libraries through three rounds of nested PCR with primers (Table S4). The public reads were quality trimmed at Q25 with fastp and then assembled into clones with MiXCR by TCRdb, keeping productive beta chains. Merged by CDR3 protein, the rows form single entries marked with the most common genes and DNA. Within this sample are 200,000 to 250,000 distinct CDR3 sequences, with about 76% of them counted one time only. The top ten constitute under 30% of the sample. RNA was isolated from bulk, unsorted tissue, and RNA quality was assessed with a NanoDrop ND-1000 and an Agilent 2100.

Sequencing was done on a sample of lung tumor tissue. Receptors were obtained from a man in his sixties with non-small cell lung cancer.

This CDR3 is CASSITGISKNIQYF. The CDR3 DNA reads as TGTGCCAGTAGTATCACAGGGATATCCAAAAACATTCAGTACTTC. The chain combines TRBV6-2 or TRBV6-3 with TRBJ2-4; TRBD1 might be the D (6 bases). Trimming stripped 9 bases from V and 2 bases from J, with 17 bases between. Germline loops: CDR1 MNHEY, CDR2 SVGEGT. The CDR3 contains 15 residues.

The chain combines TRBV14 with TRBJ2-3, with 7 bases lining up with TRBD2. There are 16 residues in the CDR3. V lost 2 bases and J lost 1; bases outside the gene matches: 6. Germline V lookup: CDR1 SGHDN, CDR2 FVKESK. For the CDR3, the DNA is TGTGCCAGCAGCCAAATGGGAGGGTCCCGCACAGATACGCAGTATTTT. As protein: CASSQMGGSRTDTQYF.

The chain uses TRBV2 and TRBJ1-5, with a tentative D call TRBD1 (5 bases). The germline V and J ends were trimmed by 1 base and 5 bases, with 9 bases remaining between them. The CDR3 runs to 14 residues. CDR1 is SNHLY, CDR2 FYNNEI, per germline. The CDR3 is CASSEVGPDQPQHF. CDR3 sequence (DNA): TGTGCCAGCAGTGAAGTGGGGCCCGATCAGCCCCAGCATTTT.

Points on this clonotype: Mismatch with germline at one junction end may stem from a read error. The chain joins TRBV20-1 to TRBJ1-2; no reliable D call. The length of the CDR3 is 13 residues. In germline, CDR1 is DFQATT, CDR2 SNEGSKA (reference sequence). CDR3 bases: TGCATTGCTAGAGATTCGGGAGGCTATGGCTACACCTTC. As protein: CIARDSGGYGYTF.

On this clonotype: The junction and the germline gene differ at one end; a read error may be behind it. This chain links TRBV20-1 with TRBJ1-6, with D possibly matching TRBD1 (6 bases). The CDR3 spans 16 residues. Germline V gene sequence: CDR1 DFQATT, CDR2 SNEGSKA (reference sequence). The CDR3 DNA follows: TGCAGCGCTAGAACCCCGGGACCCAGGGGTAATTTACCCCTCCACTTT. Amino acids: CSARTPGPRGNLPLHF.

This clonotype was counted only a few times. A read error may account for a junction end that differs from germline. The rearrangement joins TRBV20-1 to TRBJ2-1; D perhaps matches TRBD1 (5 bases). Looked up from germline, CDR1 is DFQATT and CDR2 is SNEGSKA (reference sequence). This CDR3 contains 14 residues. In nucleotides, the CDR3 is TGCAGTGCTAGAGATTCGGCAGGGCGAAATGAGCGGTTCTTC. It is translated as CSARDSAGRNERFF.